This TCR beta chain was documented in a study of shared clonotypes between healthy human individuals. Study results and limitations: Despite large depth, sorted-subset datasets appeared incompletely sequenced. Specimens sampled were limited to blood, with tissue repertoires likely differing.

The CDR3 sequence is 16 residues long. Germline V gives CDR1 MNHEY, CDR2 SMNVEV (reference sequence). Trimming cost V 5 bases and J 1 base; bases outside gene matches: 7. Positive CCR7 selection of CD45RO-negative cells yielded the naive CD8 cells, and terminally differentiated effector memory CD45RA+ cells were excluded. The study drew its donors from healthy HIV-negative adults without recent acute infections or vaccinations. Sequencing used immunoSEQ multiplex PCR; TCRdb keeps in-frame clones, though not all of them. The sample consists of fewer than 800,000 clones, about 92% of them appearing once. About this clone itself: Antigen: not known.

This chain links TRBV27 with TRBJ1-2, with 10 nucleotides matching TRBD1. Sequences were obtained from naive CD8+ T cells sorted from blood. The receptor was isolated from a man aged 25 to 40 in good health. The CDR3 bases are TGTGCCAGCAGTCCGGGACAGGGGAAGATTAACTATGGCTACACCTTC. Amino acid sequence: CASSPGQGKINYGYTF.